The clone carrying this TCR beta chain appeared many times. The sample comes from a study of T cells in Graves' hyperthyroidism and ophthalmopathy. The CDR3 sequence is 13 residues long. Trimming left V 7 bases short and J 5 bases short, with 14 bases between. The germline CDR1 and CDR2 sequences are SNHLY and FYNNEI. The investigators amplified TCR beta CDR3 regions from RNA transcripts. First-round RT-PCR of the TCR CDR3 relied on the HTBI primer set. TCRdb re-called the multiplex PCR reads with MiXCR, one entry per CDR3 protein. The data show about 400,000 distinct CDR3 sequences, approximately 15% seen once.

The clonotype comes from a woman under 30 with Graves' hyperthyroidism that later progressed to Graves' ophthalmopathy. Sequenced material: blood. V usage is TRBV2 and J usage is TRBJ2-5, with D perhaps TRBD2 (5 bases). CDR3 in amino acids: CASNQRGLETQYF. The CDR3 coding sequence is TGTGCCAGCAACCAAAGAGGGTTGGAGACCCAGTACTTC.